This T cell receptor beta chain was documented in a study of blood T cell repertoires in COVID-19. As for the study in general: The United States, Italy and Spain provided the acute and convalescent COVID-19 samples.

Individuals drawn from approximately 22 US areas were roughly 18 to 89 years old. Assay: immunoSEQ multiplex PCR; the TCRdb copy retains only in-frame clones and omits some. The table records about 250,000 clones, approximately 90% of them present only once. Trimming removed 0 bases from V and 6 bases from J, with 12 bases in between. Germline V lookup: CDR1 GTSNPN, CDR2 SVGIG (reference sequence). This CDR3 is built from 14 residues. Sequencing was performed on PBMCs or T cells enriched from blood (not recorded which). The receptor was derived from a man in his forties who had recovered from COVID-19. This chain links TRBV30 with TRBJ1-5; a possible D gene is TRBD1 (6 bases). The CDR3 is CAWSVGRGLQPQHF. The CDR3 DNA sequence: TGTGCCTGGAGTGTGGGCAGGGGCCTTCAGCCCCAGCATTTT.